The text below deals with one T cell receptor (beta chain). Its matching antigen is unknown. At one end, the junction sequence differs from germline, possibly due to a read error. The same CDR3 is also encoded by other DNA sequences in this sample. This entry belongs to a study of cytomegalovirus exposure and HLA in healthy donors. About the study: Unique TCRs from HLA-typed donors, 65 million to 85 million of them, were held in an early data release. Study results and caveats: An analysis that came later showed most CMV-associated TCR beta chains appearing HLA-restricted.

Germline V lookup: CDR1 SGHDN, CDR2 FVKESK. The CDR3 has 14 residues. The PCR made use of 60 Vbeta and 13 Jbeta primers. The method was immunoSEQ multiplex PCR; TCRdb's version includes in-frame clones alone and lacks a portion of them. This table holds roughly 170,000 clones, under 85% found once. The TCR comes from a woman in her twenties or thirties in good health and CMV-seronegative. The V and J genes are TRBV14 and TRBJ1-1, with a weak D call TRBD1 (5 bases). Material for sequencing was PBMCs. CDR3 region: CASSQDLGDSEAFF. The CDR3 DNA follows: TGTGCCAGCAGCCAAGATCTCGGGGACTCTGAGGCTTTCTTT.